Following are 23 T cell receptor beta chains from one sample sequenced in a study of control samples from healthy donors and cancer patients. Some clones are missing from TCRdb's copy, which holds only in-frame ones; the method was immunoSEQ multiplex PCR. The sample has about 39,000 clones; about four fifths are singletons. Material: PBMCs. Receptor source: an older woman with lung cancer.

J is TRBJ1-3 and V is TRBV10-3, with TRBD1 matching 7 bases. Germline CDR1 reads ENHRY; CDR2 reads SYGVKD. The V and J ends lost 6 bases and 0 bases, in that order; junction bases with no gene match: 14. This CDR3 is 18 amino acids long. CDR3 DNA sequence: TGTGCCATCAGCCGGACAGGATACTTAACTTCCTCTGGAAACACCATATATTTT. This encodes CAISRTGYLTSSGNTIYF.

J is TRBJ2-3 and V is TRBV6-5, with D perhaps TRBD1 (6 bases). Germline V gene data show CDR1 as MNHEY and CDR2 as SVGAGI. Trimming took 2 bases from V and 8 from J, leaving 17 bases between them. This CDR3 is built from 15 residues. CDR3 bases: TGTGCCAGCAGTTACCGTAACCTGGGGGCAGCTACGCAGTATTTT. Its translation is CASSYRNLGAATQYF.

The rearrangement uses TRBV5-6 and TRBJ2-5; 8 bases align to TRBD1. The V segment lost 6 bases and the J segment 1 base; nucleotides outside the gene matches: 8. Germline CDR1 is SGHDT and CDR2 is YYEEEE. There are 15 residues in the CDR3. The CDR3 DNA reads TGTGCCAGCATGCTCGTCGGACAGGGCCAAGAGACCCAGTACTTC. Amino acid sequence: CASMLVGQGQETQYF.

V and J are TRBV5-5 and TRBJ1-2; 8 bases match TRBD1. The germline CDR1 and CDR2 sequences are SGHKS and YYEKEE (reference sequence). V trimming: 2 bases; J trimming: 0 bases; junction bases outside the gene matches: 18. The CDR3 has 20 residues. The CDR3 coding sequence is TGTGCCAGCAGCTTTTTAAGTCTACAGGGGGGCATGGGAGCTAACTATGGCTACACCTTC. It yields the protein CASSFLSLQGGMGANYGYTF.

J is TRBJ2-2 and V is TRBV18; D gene uncertain. Germline V gene lookup returns CDR1 KGHSH and CDR2 LQKENI. Trimming shortened V by 1 base and J by 2 bases, and 14 bases separated the two germline ends. The length of the CDR3 is 17 residues. The CDR3, as DNA: TGTGCCAGCTCACCACTAGTCCAAATCTTTAACACCGGGGAGCTGTTTTTT. Amino acid sequence: CASSPLVQIFNTGELFF.

This chain links TRBV28 with TRBJ2-1; no reliable D call. This CDR3 is 13 amino acids long. The germline V and J ends were trimmed by 3 bases and 4 bases, with 7 bases remaining between them. Germline V gene data show CDR1 as MDHEN and CDR2 as SYDVKM. DNA of the CDR3: TGTGCCAGCAGTTTTCAGACTTACAATGAGCAGTTCTTC. Amino acids: CASSFQTYNEQFF.

This chain links TRBV20-1 with TRBJ2-5; the match to TRBD2 covers 12 bases. CDR3 length: 16 amino acids. V trimming: 3 bases; J trimming: 7 bases; junction bases outside the gene matches: 12. Germline CDR1 is DFQATT and CDR2 is SNEGSKA (reference sequence). The CDR3 is CSASGGGLAGGGTQYF. The CDR3 nucleotides read TGCAGTGCTAGTGGAGGAGGGCTAGCGGGAGGGGGGACCCAGTACTTC.

This chain links TRBV2 with TRBJ1-2, with 9 bases that match TRBD1. Germline V lookup: CDR1 SNHLY, CDR2 FYNNEI. With V trimmed by 6 bases and J by 4 bases, 9 bases remained unmatched. CDR3 length: 15 residues. DNA of the CDR3: TGTGCCAGCAGAGCCCGGGACAGGGATGTCTATGGCTACACCTTC. It is translated as CASRARDRDVYGYTF.

The chain couples TRBV27 to TRBJ1-2; TRBD1 matches at 8 bases. The length of the CDR3 is 14 residues. V trimming: 5 bases; J trimming: 9 bases; junction bases outside the gene matches: 11. The germline V gene has CDR1 MNHEY and CDR2 SMNVEV (reference sequence). The CDR3 is CASSPAGGGDSYTF. In nucleotides, the CDR3 is TGTGCCAGCAGTCCGGCAGGGGGCGGGGATAGCTACACCTTC.

This clone was seen a handful of times. V and J are TRBV9 and TRBJ2-7; 10 bases are shared with TRBD2. V lost 2 bases, J lost 10 bases, and 9 bases stayed unmatched. Germline values: CDR1 SGDLS, CDR2 YYNGEE. This CDR3 contains 14 residues. The CDR3 DNA sequence: TGTGCCAGCAGCGTCGATCCGGGACTAGCGTATCAGTACTTC. Encoded protein: CASSVDPGLAYQYF.

The V and J genes are TRBV6-5 and TRBJ1-6; D remains unclear. V was shortened by 6 bases and J by 2 bases, with 8 bases between the two germline ends. The germline V gene has CDR1 MNHEY and CDR2 SVGAGI. The CDR3 is 14 amino acids. The DNA for the CDR3 is TGTGCCAGCAGCGCCGGGACCTATAATTCACCCCTCCACTTT. Its protein is CASSAGTYNSPLHF.

This chain links TRBV10-3 with TRBJ1-2; weak D call: TRBD1 (6 bases). The CDR3 extends over 12 amino acids. Germline V lookup: CDR1 ENHRY, CDR2 SYGVKD. V lost 11 bases and J 2 bases, leaving 12 bases between the germline ends. CDR3 in DNA: TGTGCCGCCGCCACAGGGAACTATGGCTACACCTTC. Translating gives CAAATGNYGYTF.

The chain couples TRBV6-2 or TRBV6-3 to TRBJ1-2; no clear D gene. V was cut by 3 bases and J by 4 bases, with 9 bases left in between. The CDR3 is 13 amino acids. CDR1 and CDR2 (germline): MNHEY, SVGEGT. This CDR3 reads CASSYRTVYGYTF. CDR3 in DNA: TGTGCCAGCAGTTATAGGACGGTCTATGGCTACACCTTC.

The chain combines TRBV6-1 with TRBJ2-2; D uncertain. V lost 3 bases and J lost 1, with 6 bases in between. The germline V gene encodes CDR1 MNHNS and CDR2 SASEGT. The CDR3 runs to 14 residues. CDR3 protein: CASSEMKNTGELFF. The CDR3 bases are TGTGCCAGCAGTGAGATGAAGAACACCGGGGAGCTGTTTTTT.

V and J are TRBV18 and TRBJ2-7; 7 nucleotides agree with TRBD1. CDR3 length: 13 amino acids. The germline gives CDR1 KGHSH, CDR2 LQKENI. V lost 6 bases and J lost 3; bases outside the gene matches: 5. CDR3 sequence: CASSPGTDYEQYF. The CDR3 DNA is TGTGCCAGCTCCCCAGGGACAGACTACGAGCAGTACTTC. The variable domain in full, completed from reference TRBV18 and TRBJ2-7, reads NAGVMQNPRHLVRRRGQEARLRCSPMKGHSHVYWYRQLPEEGLKFMVYLQKENIIDESGMPKERFSAEFPKEGPSILRIQQVVRGDSAAYFCASSPGTDYEQYFGPGTRLTVT.

A word on this clone: Different DNA sequences within this sample yield the same CDR3. V usage is TRBV12-3 or TRBV12-4 and J usage is TRBJ1-2; D remains ambiguous. Trimming cost V 4 bases and J 2 bases, with 5 bases left between them. The CDR3 contains 12 residues. The CDR3 DNA follows: TGTGCCAGCAGTTACTCCAACTATGGCTACACCTTC. Translation: CASSYSNYGYTF.

V and J are TRBV5-5 and TRBJ1-1; no reliable D call. Trimming removed 2 bases from V and 5 bases from J, with 13 bases in between. The CDR3 runs to 14 residues. Germline-derived CDR1 and CDR2 are SGHKS and YYEKEE (reference sequence). The CDR3 spells CASSFRPGGTEAFF. The DNA of the CDR3 is TGTGCCAGCAGCTTTCGACCTGGCGGGACTGAAGCTTTCTTT.

The gene calls are TRBV27 and TRBJ2-2; perhaps TRBD2 as D (6 bases). Germline values: CDR1 MNHEY, CDR2 SMNVEV (reference sequence). The CDR3 is 14 residues long. V shed 3 bases and J shed 6 bases, with 11 bases lying between them. The CDR3 is CASSFSSASGELFF. In DNA, the CDR3 is TGTGCCAGCAGTTTTTCTAGCGCTTCCGGGGAGCTGTTTTTT.

In the case of this clone: Germline is not matched at one junction end, which may reflect a read error. Other nucleotide sequences in the sample specify the same CDR3. The V and J genes are TRBV7-7 and TRBJ2-2; possible D gene TRBD2, 5 bases. The CDR3 is 12 residues long. CDR1 is SSHAT, CDR2 FNYEAQ, per germline (reference sequence). The CDR3 region is CASSGFTGELFF. CDR3 nucleotide sequence: TGTGCCAGCAGCGGCTTCACCGGGGAGCTGTTCTTT.

This chain connects TRBV27 to TRBJ2-7, with no clear D. CDR1 and CDR2 from the germline V gene are MNHEY and SMNVEV (reference sequence). The CDR3 spans 15 residues. V lost 6 bases to trimming and J lost 1 base, with 16 bases between them. The chain's CDR3 is CASSKGSAGSYEQYF. In DNA form, the CDR3 reads TGTGCCAGCAGCAAAGGCTCGGCCGGATCCTACGAGCAGTACTTC.

A few counts support this clone. V and J are TRBV9 and TRBJ1-5; possibly TRBD1 for D (6 bases). V was clipped by 0 bases and J by 7 bases, with 14 bases between them. Germline values: CDR1 SGDLS, CDR2 YYNGEE. The CDR3 consists of 15 residues. The CDR3 DNA follows: TGTGCCAGCAGCGTAGGCAGGGGAGTAGGGCAGCCCCAGCATTTT. Translating it yields CASSVGRGVGQPQHF.

Turning to this clone: The sample has other DNA sequences that encode this CDR3 too. The chain employs TRBV5-1 and TRBJ2-3; D unresolved. This CDR3 contains 13 residues. Per the germline V gene, CDR1 is SGHRS and CDR2 is YFSETQ. The V end was cut by 0 bases, the J end by 4 bases, with 6 bases between. Here the CDR3 DNA reads TGCGCCAGCAGCTTGGCTGGGGCAGATACGCAGTATTTT. It specifies CASSLAGADTQYF.

This sequence joins TRBV12-3 or TRBV12-4 and TRBJ2-1; D is ambiguous. Trimming left V 6 bases short and J 2 bases short, with 2 bases between. CDR3 size: 11 residues. The CDR3 is CASRAYNEQFF. The CDR3 nucleotides are TGTGCCAGCAGGGCCTACAATGAGCAGTTCTTC.